Listed here is a single T cell receptor beta chain. The data originate from a study of blood T cell repertoires in COVID-19. At the level of the study: T cells, B-cell-depleted T cells, or PBMCs supplied cDNA or gDNA.

The CDR3 is 15 residues long. Per the germline V gene, CDR1 is SGDLS and CDR2 is YYNGEE. With 2 bases removed from V and 0 bases from J, the gap between germline ends came to 11 bases. Assay used: immunoSEQ multiplex PCR; TCRdb lists only in-frame clones, some missing. Of 230,000 or so clones listed, around four fifths are singletons. Sequencing used peripheral blood. This chain links TRBV9 with TRBJ1-2; tentatively, D is TRBD1 (6 bases). The receptor was isolated from a middle-aged man with active or convalescent COVID-19. The CDR3 DNA sequence: TGTGCCAGCAGCGTCGGGACACTAACTAACTATGGCTACACCTTC. It encodes CASSVGTLTNYGYTF.